This is a list of T cell receptor beta chains from one sample in a study of immune evolution from preneoplasia to lung adenocarcinoma. Profiling relied on immunoSEQ multiplex PCR, and the TCRdb table lists in-frame clones only, not all of them. The sample includes around 41,000 clones, around 79% of them seen just once. The specimen was FFPE invasive lung adenocarcinoma tissue. The receptor source for this set is a person in their sixties with lung adenocarcinoma. The CDR3 runs from the conserved cysteine through the conserved F or W. A D gene is named only where the DNA matches it firmly. A clone size is listed for some rows: how often the clone was seen (once, few, many), or a class if it is expanded.

d_gene: TRBD1
abundance: .
j_gene: TRBJ1-4
v_gene: TRBV18
CDR3aa: CASSSGTGAEKLFF
CDR3nt: TGTGCCAGCTCATCCGGGACAGGGGCTGAAAAACTGTTTTTT

d_gene: TRBD2
abundance: .
j_gene: TRBJ2-5
v_gene: TRBV15
CDR3aa: CATSGRLAEETQYF
CDR3nt: TGTGCCACCAGCGGACGACTAGCGGAAGAGACCCAGTACTTC

d_gene: .
abundance: .
j_gene: TRBJ2-3
v_gene: TRBV29-1
CDR3aa: CSGETTRADTQYF
CDR3nt: TGCAGCGGTGAAACAACGAGGGCAGATACGCAGTATTTT

d_gene: .
abundance: once
j_gene: TRBJ1-1
v_gene: TRBV30
CDR3aa: CAWSDGGPWTEAFF
CDR3nt: TGTGCCTGGAGTGACGGGGGGCCGTGGACTGAAGCTTTCTTT

d_gene: .
abundance: .
j_gene: TRBJ2-2
v_gene: TRBV7-9
CDR3aa: CASSFSWAGELFF
CDR3nt: TGTGCCAGCAGCTTTTCGTGGGCCGGGGAGCTGTTTTTT

d_gene: .
abundance: .
j_gene: TRBJ1-4
v_gene: TRBV7-3
CDR3aa: CASSLTCGLGWKKLFF
CDR3nt: TGTGCCAGCAGCTTAACGTGCGGGTTAGGGTGGAAAAAACTGTTTTTT

d_gene: .
abundance: .
j_gene: TRBJ2-2
v_gene: TRBV15
CDR3aa: CATSSYTGELFF
CDR3nt: TGTGCCACCAGCAGCTATACCGGGGAGCTGTTTTTT

d_gene: .
abundance: .
j_gene: TRBJ2-2
v_gene: TRBV2
CDR3aa: CASTDFITGELFF
CDR3nt: TGTGCCAGCACGGACTTCATCACCGGGGAGCTGTTTTTT

d_gene: .
abundance: few
j_gene: TRBJ2-1
v_gene: TRBV5-1
CDR3aa: CASSSKTASNEQFF
CDR3nt: TGCGCCAGCAGCTCCAAGACAGCGAGCAATGAGCAGTTCTTC

d_gene: .
abundance: .
j_gene: TRBJ2-5
v_gene: TRBV5-8
CDR3aa: CASSLLETQYF
CDR3nt: TGTGCCAGCAGCCTATTAGAGACCCAGTACTTC

d_gene: TRBD1
abundance: .
j_gene: TRBJ2-2
v_gene: TRBV18
CDR3aa: CASSPRRDRGGRTGELFF
CDR3nt: TGTGCCAGCTCACCACGACGTGACAGGGGAGGAAGAACCGGGGAGCTGTTTTTT

d_gene: TRBD2
abundance: once
j_gene: TRBJ2-7
v_gene: TRBV28
CDR3aa: CASSLSASGSREQYF
CDR3nt: TGTGCCAGCAGTTTATCGGCTAGCGGGAGTCGGGAGCAGTACTTC

d_gene: .
abundance: .
j_gene: TRBJ2-1
v_gene: TRBV21-1
CDR3aa: CASSELAGVSYNEQFF
CDR3nt: TGTGCCAGCAGCGAACTAGCGGGGGTTTCCTACAATGAGCAGTTCTTC

d_gene: .
abundance: .
j_gene: TRBJ2-1
v_gene: TRBV29-1
CDR3aa: CSVVPGQFF
CDR3nt: TGCAGCGTAGTCCCGGGACAGTTCTTC

d_gene: TRBD1
abundance: .
j_gene: TRBJ1-1
v_gene: TRBV9
CDR3aa: CASSVLDRGNTEAFF
CDR3nt: TGTGCCAGCAGCGTCTTGGACAGGGGGAACACTGAAGCTTTCTTT

d_gene: .
abundance: .
j_gene: TRBJ2-7
v_gene: TRBV7-2
CDR3aa: CASSPQSGTSYEQYF
CDR3nt: TGTGCCAGCAGCCCACAAAGTGGGACCTCCTACGAGCAGTACTTC

d_gene: .
abundance: .
j_gene: TRBJ2-5
v_gene: TRBV9
CDR3aa: CASSVSHDYQETQYF
CDR3nt: TGTGCCAGCAGCGTATCCCACGACTACCAAGAGACCCAGTACTTC

d_gene: .
abundance: .
j_gene: TRBJ2-5
v_gene: TRBV2
CDR3aa: CASDQQETQYF
CDR3nt: TGTGCCAGTGACCAGCAAGAGACCCAGTACTTC

d_gene: TRBD2
abundance: .
j_gene: TRBJ2-1
v_gene: TRBV19
CDR3aa: CASSIGRAGGSSYNEQFF
CDR3nt: TGTGCCAGTAGTATAGGGAGGGCGGGAGGGAGCTCCTACAATGAGCAGTTCTTC

d_gene: TRBD2
abundance: .
j_gene: TRBJ2-7
v_gene: TRBV11-3
CDR3aa: CASSHGSVAGVAYEQYF
CDR3nt: TGTGCCAGCAGCCACGGGTCGGTAGCGGGAGTTGCCTACGAGCAGTACTTC

d_gene: TRBD2
abundance: .
j_gene: TRBJ2-1
v_gene: TRBV6-5
CDR3aa: CASSAGTSGRVGQFF
CDR3nt: TGTGCCAGCAGTGCCGGGACTAGCGGGAGGGTTGGGCAGTTCTTC

d_gene: .
abundance: .
j_gene: TRBJ2-2
v_gene: TRBV7-3
CDR3aa: CASSLRRNTGELFF
CDR3nt: TGTGCCAGCAGCTTAAGAAGGAACACCGGGGAGCTGTTTTTT

d_gene: .
abundance: .
j_gene: TRBJ2-3
v_gene: TRBV7-3
CDR3aa: CASGVGDTQYF
CDR3nt: TGTGCCAGCGGGGTTGGAGATACGCAGTATTTT

d_gene: .
abundance: .
j_gene: TRBJ2-7
v_gene: TRBV7-2
CDR3aa: CASSLKAGYEQYF
CDR3nt: TGTGCCAGCAGCTTGAAGGCTGGCTACGAGCAGTACTTC

d_gene: .
abundance: .
j_gene: TRBJ2-7
v_gene: TRBV21-1
CDR3aa: CASSMWSGSGSLTYEQYF
CDR3nt: TGTGCCAGCAGCATGTGGTCAGGTAGCGGCTCTTTAACCTACGAGCAGTACTTC

d_gene: TRBD1
abundance: .
j_gene: TRBJ1-1
v_gene: TRBV4-2
CDR3aa: CASSPSQGASGTEAFF
CDR3nt: TGTGCCAGCAGCCCCTCACAGGGGGCTTCGGGCACTGAAGCTTTCTTT

d_gene: TRBD1
abundance: .
j_gene: TRBJ2-5
v_gene: TRBV9
CDR3aa: CASSARGDRGETQYF
CDR3nt: TGTGCCAGCAGCGCCCGAGGGGACAGGGGGGAGACCCAGTACTTC

d_gene: TRBD2
abundance: once
j_gene: TRBJ2-3
v_gene: TRBV6-5
CDR3aa: CASRRLAGRTDTQYF
CDR3nt: TGTGCCAGCAGGAGACTAGCGGGACGCACAGATACGCAGTATTTT

d_gene: .
abundance: few
j_gene: TRBJ1-1
v_gene: TRBV5-1
CDR3aa: CASSEPHGDEAFF
CDR3nt: TGCGCCAGCAGTGAACCCCATGGTGATGAAGCTTTCTTT

d_gene: TRBD2
abundance: .
j_gene: TRBJ2-3
v_gene: TRBV7-2
CDR3aa: CASSLAGSGRDEFSTDTQYF
CDR3nt: TGTGCCAGCAGCTTAGCTGGGAGCGGGAGGGATGAGTTTAGCACAGATACGCAGTATTTT

d_gene: .
abundance: once
j_gene: TRBJ1-1
v_gene: TRBV7-9
CDR3aa: CASSVLKGTEAFF
CDR3nt: TGTGCCAGCAGCGTGCTTAAGGGCACTGAAGCTTTCTTT

d_gene: .
abundance: .
j_gene: TRBJ1-4
v_gene: TRBV23-1
CDR3aa: CASSPVALRGKLFF
CDR3nt: TGCGCCAGCAGCCCTGTAGCGCTTAGGGGAAAACTGTTTTTT

d_gene: .
abundance: .
j_gene: TRBJ2-7
v_gene: TRBV12-5
CDR3aa: CASGPTVYEQYF
CDR3nt: TGTGCTAGTGGTCCCACGGTCTACGAGCAGTACTTC

d_gene: TRBD2
abundance: .
j_gene: TRBJ2-3
v_gene: TRBV29-1
CDR3aa: CSTSFGTSVRDTQYF
CDR3nt: TGCAGCACCAGTTTTGGGACTAGCGTTAGAGATACGCAGTATTTT

d_gene: TRBD1
abundance: .
j_gene: TRBJ2-2
v_gene: TRBV19
CDR3aa: CASRIQGATGELFF
CDR3nt: TGTGCCAGTAGGATACAGGGGGCTACCGGGGAGCTGTTTTTT

d_gene: .
abundance: .
j_gene: TRBJ2-2
v_gene: TRBV6-1
CDR3aa: CASRQAASTGELFF
CDR3nt: TGTGCCAGCAGGCAGGCCGCTAGCACCGGGGAGCTGTTTTTT

d_gene: .
abundance: .
j_gene: TRBJ2-3
v_gene: TRBV7-9
CDR3aa: CASSLGSTDTQYF
CDR3nt: TGTGCCAGCAGCTTAGGGAGCACAGATACGCAGTATTTT

d_gene: TRBD2
abundance: .
j_gene: TRBJ2-1
v_gene: TRBV29-1
CDR3aa: CSASTSGKYNEQFF
CDR3nt: TGCAGCGCTTCGACTAGCGGGAAGTACAATGAGCAGTTCTTC

d_gene: .
abundance: .
j_gene: TRBJ2-4
v_gene: TRBV7-2
CDR3aa: CASSLGGAKNIQYF
CDR3nt: TGTGCCAGCAGCTTAGGAGGGGCCAAAAACATTCAGTACTTC

d_gene: TRBD1
abundance: once
j_gene: TRBJ2-5
v_gene: TRBV10-2
CDR3aa: CAIPRDRRETQYF
CDR3nt: TGCGCCATTCCTAGGGACAGGAGAGAGACCCAGTACTTC

d_gene: .
abundance: .
j_gene: TRBJ1-5
v_gene: TRBV6-8
CDR3aa: CASSYSGGSGKLRHF
CDR3nt: TGTGCCAGCAGTTACTCAGGGGGTTCAGGGAAGCTGCGGCATTTT

d_gene: TRBD2
abundance: .
j_gene: TRBJ2-2
v_gene: TRBV7-9
CDR3aa: CASSLAGVNTGELFF
CDR3nt: TGTGCCAGCAGCCTAGCGGGAGTGAACACCGGGGAGCTGTTTTTT

d_gene: .
abundance: .
j_gene: TRBJ1-3
v_gene: TRBV14
CDR3aa: CASKLSGHSSGNTIYF
CDR3nt: TGTGCCAGCAAGCTTTCCGGACACAGCTCTGGAAACACCATATATTTT

d_gene: TRBD2
abundance: .
j_gene: TRBJ2-7
v_gene: TRBV5-1
CDR3aa: CASSSRIAGGLAPHEQYF
CDR3nt: TGCGCCAGCAGCTCCCGAATAGCGGGAGGGCTTGCCCCCCACGAGCAGTACTTC